These 25 T cell receptor beta chains were sequenced from one sample in a study of blood T cell repertoires in COVID-19. Profiling relied on immunoSEQ multiplex PCR, and the TCRdb table lists in-frame clones only, not all of them. The table records 180,000 or so clones, 70% to 90% of them present only once. The specimen sequenced was peripheral blood. Receptor source: a woman younger than 45 with active or convalescent COVID-19.

This clone has only one observation. The chain is built from TRBV4-1 and TRBJ2-3; the match to TRBD1 covers 8 bases. Per germline, CDR1 MGHRA and CDR2 YSYEKL. With V trimmed by 0 bases and J by 6 bases, 11 bases remained unmatched. This CDR3 contains 17 residues. The CDR3 DNA sequence: TGCGCCAGCAGCCAAGATTGGGGGGCAGGGGGCTGGGATACGCAGTATTTT. Its translation: CASSQDWGAGGWDTQYF.

The chain has TRBV5-4 and TRBJ1-4; no clear D gene. The CDR3 covers 14 residues. Germline-derived CDR1 and CDR2 are SGHNT and YYREEE (reference sequence). V was pared by 3 bases and J by 4 bases, with 10 bases between. The CDR3 DNA reads TGTGCCAGCAGCTCCAGCGGCTTTAATGAAAAACTGTTTTTT. This codes for CASSSSGFNEKLFF.

The chain recombines TRBV19 with TRBJ2-2; possible D gene TRBD1, 6 bases. Trimming removed 6 bases at V and 2 bases at J, with 10 bases between. The germline gives CDR1 LNHDA, CDR2 SQIVND (reference sequence). The CDR3 length is 14 residues. The CDR3: CASRWTDNTGELFF. CDR3 in DNA: TGTGCCAGTAGGTGGACAGACAACACCGGGGAGCTGTTTTTT. The full variable domain, in which reference TRBV19 and TRBJ2-2 provide the parts outside the CDR3, is DGGITQSPKYLFRKEGQNVTLSCEQNLNHDAMYWYRQDPGQGLRLIYYSQIVNDFQKGDIAEGYSVSREKKESFPLTVTSAQKNPTAFYLCASRWTDNTGELFFGEGSRLTVL.

The CDR3 coding sequence is TGTGCCAGCAGCTTACTACAGGGCTCTGAAGCTTTCTTT. Residues: CASSLLQGSEAFF. The rearrangement links TRBV11-3 to TRBJ1-1, with a weak D call TRBD1 (6 bases). The CDR3 is 13 amino acids. Germline V CDR1 and CDR2: SGHNT, YENEEA. Trimming pared 2 bases from V and 6 bases from J, leaving 10 bases between.

The genes are TRBV2 and TRBJ2-1, with D possibly being TRBD2 (6 bases). Germline assignment: CDR1 SNHLY and CDR2 FYNNEI. Trimming stripped 5 bases from V and 2 bases from J, with 13 bases between. The CDR3 has 15 residues. CDR3 sequence (DNA): TGTGCCAGCAGTCCCCTGGGGGGAGCCTACAATGAGCAGTTCTTC. Translated, it gives CASSPLGGAYNEQFF.

This rearrangement joins TRBV2 to TRBJ2-7; TRBD1 might be the D (5 bases). The CDR3 is 17 amino acids. Germline CDR1 reads SNHLY; CDR2 reads FYNNEI. Trimming stripped 1 base from V and 3 bases from J, with 19 bases between. The CDR3 region has the DNA TGTGCCAGCAGTGAAGGCCCCGACAGCCGGCCGGTCTACGAGCAGTACTTC. This gives the protein CASSEGPDSRPVYEQYF.

This rearrangement joins TRBV27 to TRBJ1-1; TRBD1 matches 8 bases. The CDR3 is 17 amino acids. Germline loops: CDR1 MNHEY, CDR2 SMNVEV (reference sequence). V was clipped by 3 bases and J by 6 bases; unmatched bases: 15. Here the CDR3 reads CASSFPLPLGRGPEAFF. In nucleotides, the CDR3 is TGTGCCAGCAGTTTCCCGCTCCCTTTAGGCAGGGGGCCTGAAGCTTTCTTT.

The V gene is TRBV2, the J gene TRBJ2-7; 7 nucleotides agree with TRBD1. Germline CDR1 SNHLY, CDR2 FYNNEI. V gave up 3 bases and J gave up 1 base; unmatched junction bases: 0. The CDR3 spans 13 residues. In DNA form, the CDR3 reads TGTGCCAGCAGTGAGGACAGGTCCTACGAGCAGTACTTC. This sequence encodes CASSEDRSYEQYF. The whole variable domain, filled in from reference TRBV2 and TRBJ2-7, reads EPEVTQTPSHQVTQMGQEVILRCVPISNHLYFYWYRQILGQKVEFLVSFYNNEISEKSEIFDDQFSVERPDGSNFTLKIRSTKLEDSAMYFCASSEDRSYEQYFGPGTRLTVT.

The CDR3 bases are TGCGCCAGCAGCTTTGGACTAGCGGGATCCAATGAGCAGTACTTC. Translating gives CASSFGLAGSNEQYF. The chain links TRBV5-1 to TRBJ2-7; 12 bases map to TRBD2. With 2 bases clipped from V and 7 bases from J, the junction kept 7 bases outside the gene matches. The CDR3 runs to 15 residues. Germline V CDR1 and CDR2: SGHRS, YFSETQ.

The chain has TRBV7-9 and TRBJ1-1; D gene ambiguous. V lost 6 bases and J lost 5, with 4 bases in between. The CDR3 contains 10 residues. Germline V lookup: CDR1 SEHNR, CDR2 FQNEAQ (reference sequence). For the CDR3, the DNA is TGTGCCAGCAGTCATACTGAAGCTTTCTTT. Amino acid sequence: CASSHTEAFF.

V and J are TRBV19 and TRBJ1-4, with TRBD1 identical over 11 bases. The CDR3 is 15 residues long. V lost 2 bases, J lost 5 bases, and 1 base stayed unmatched. Germline CDR1 is LNHDA and CDR2 is SQIVND (reference sequence). The CDR3 region has the DNA TGTGCCAGTAGTATAAGGGACAGGGGGAATGAAAAACTGTTTTTT. Translating it yields CASSIRDRGNEKLFF.

The J gene is TRBJ2-1, the V gene TRBV18, with D perhaps matching TRBD2 (5 bases). The CDR3 runs to 16 residues. Trimming removed 0 bases from V and 0 bases from J, with 9 bases in between. CDR1 is KGHSH and CDR2 is LQKENI in the germline V gene. The CDR3 DNA follows: TGTGCCAGCTCACCACCGCCGGGAAGCTCCTACAATGAGCAGTTCTTC. Its protein product is CASSPPPGSSYNEQFF.

This clone has only a few counts. The chain uses TRBV5-8 and TRBJ1-2; D possibly corresponds to TRBD1 (5 bases). The V end lost 2 bases, the J end lost 4 bases, and 21 bases lay between the germline ends. CDR1 SGHTS and CDR2 YDEGEE come from the germline V gene. The CDR3 loop spans 17 amino acids. This chain's CDR3 is CASSFVGAGKKGYGYTF. CDR3 sequence (DNA): TGTGCCAGCAGCTTTGTCGGAGCAGGGAAAAAGGGCTATGGCTACACCTTC.

The CDR3 nucleotides read TGCAGCGTTGAAGGCACGAGCTATGGCTACACCTTC. Its translation is CSVEGTSYGYTF. V and J are TRBV29-1 and TRBJ1-2; no clear D gene. Germline V CDR1 and CDR2: SQVTM, ANQGSEA. V shed 1 base and J shed 4 bases, with 7 bases lying between them. The CDR3 loop spans 12 amino acids.

Comment on this clone: This specimen includes other DNA sequences encoding the same CDR3. The chain uses TRBV24-1 and TRBJ2-1, with 13 bases that match TRBD2. The CDR3 extends over 16 amino acids. V lost 3 bases to trimming and J lost 5 bases; unmatched junction nucleotides: 3. CDR1 KGHDR and CDR2 SFDVKD come from the germline V gene. The CDR3 nucleotides read TGTGCCACCAGTGATCCCGGGACTAGCGGGGACAATGAGCAGTTCTTC. As protein: CATSDPGTSGDNEQFF.

The chain has TRBV11-3 and TRBJ1-4, with TRBD1 matching over 8 bases. CDR1 and CDR2 (germline): SGHNT, YENEEA. Germline trimming cut 4 bases from V and 5 bases from J; bases unmatched to any gene: 9. This CDR3 contains 16 residues. CDR3 sequence (DNA): TGTGCCAGCAGCTCGAACACTCGGGACAGGAATGAAAAACTGTTTTTT. Its translation: CASSSNTRDRNEKLFF.

The sample holds a few counts of this clone. This CDR3 is also generated by other DNA sequences in the sample. CDR3 loop: CASSFGQGTEKLFF. Written as DNA, the CDR3 is TGTGCCAGCAGCTTCGGACAGGGCACGGAAAAACTGTTTTTT. The V and J genes are TRBV5-4 and TRBJ1-4; 8 bases fit TRBD1. CDR1 is SGHNT and CDR2 is YYREEE in the germline V gene (reference sequence). The CDR3 extends over 14 amino acids. V shed 2 bases and J 8 bases; nucleotides not matched to a gene: 5.

The CDR3 coding sequence is TGTGCCATCCGGGCGGGGGATTTGGGTGAGCAGTTCTTC. Protein product: CAIRAGDLGEQFF. The gene calls are TRBV10-3 and TRBJ2-1; TRBD2 matches 7 bases. This CDR3 has 13 residues. After removal of 8 bases from V and 9 bases from J, the junction contained 10 bases not matched to a gene. Germline V gene sequence: CDR1 ENHRY, CDR2 SYGVKD.

The chain uses TRBV29-1 and TRBJ2-3, with 10 bases aligning to TRBD1. The V and J ends lost 5 bases and 4 bases, in that order; junction bases with no gene match: 6. CDR1 is SQVTM and CDR2 is ANQGSEA in the germline V gene. CDR3 size: 14 residues. The CDR3 region is CSVNAGTGADTQYF. CDR3 DNA: TGCAGCGTTAATGCCGGGACAGGGGCAGATACGCAGTATTTT.

The chain carries TRBV6-2 or TRBV6-3 and TRBJ1-2; TRBD1 might be the D (6 bases). Per germline, CDR1 MNHEY and CDR2 SVGEGT. The CDR3 is made up of 15 amino acids. V was pared by 5 bases and J by 4 bases, with 17 bases between. CDR3 in amino acids: CASSTIPDSFYGYTF. In DNA, the CDR3 is TGTGCCAGCAGTACTATCCCGGACAGTTTCTATGGCTACACCTTC.

V is TRBV19 and J is TRBJ2-3; 7 bases are shared with TRBD2. Germline assignment: CDR1 LNHDA and CDR2 SQIVND (reference sequence). V shed 6 bases and J 6 bases; nucleotides not matched to a gene: 3. The CDR3 has 12 amino acids. CDR3: CASSTRGDTQYF. DNA of the CDR3: TGTGCCAGTAGCACGCGGGGGGATACGCAGTATTTT.

The chain carries TRBV21-1 and TRBJ2-2; the table calls TRBD2, which could not be checked here. TRBV21-1 is deemed a pseudogene. CDR3 length equals 14 residues. The CDR3, as DNA: TGTGCCAGCGTCGCGGCTACGTCGGTCGGGGAGCTGTTTTTT. It encodes CASVAATSVGELFF.

This chain uses TRBV19 with TRBJ2-7; the match to TRBD1 covers 8 bases. After removal of 9 bases from V and 2 bases from J, the junction contained 9 bases not matched to a gene. The germline V gene has CDR1 LNHDA and CDR2 SQIVND (reference sequence). This CDR3 region has 14 residues. CDR3 DNA sequence: TGTGCCAGCAAGTGGACAGGGCAAGCCTACGAGCAGTACTTC. It codes for CASKWTGQAYEQYF.

The chain has TRBV11-1 and TRBJ1-4, with D possibly being TRBD1 (5 bases). Germline V gene sequence: CDR1 SGHAT, CDR2 FQDESV (reference sequence). V was pared by 5 bases and J by 3 bases, with 13 bases between. The CDR3 length is 15 residues. The CDR3, as DNA: TGTGCCAGCAGCCCAGGAGGGGCCCCTAATGAAAAACTGTTTTTT. Translated: CASSPGGAPNEKLFF. Full variable domain (missing parts from reference TRBV11-1 and TRBJ1-4): EAEVAQSPRYKITEKSQAVAFWCDPISGHATLYWYRQILGQGPELLVQFQDESVVDDSQLPKDRFSAERLKGVDSTLKIQPAELGDSAMYLCASSPGGAPNEKLFFGSGTQLSVL.

The V gene is TRBV7-2, the J gene TRBJ2-3, with TRBD1 as a possible D gene (7 bases). V was pared by 5 bases and J by 0 bases, with 24 bases between. The V gene's germline CDR1 is SGHTA and CDR2 FQGNSA. CDR3 length equals 19 residues. This CDR3 reads CASSLIMQGGRGSTDTQYF. CDR3 DNA sequence: TGTGCCAGCAGCCTCATTATGCAGGGGGGACGGGGGAGCACAGATACGCAGTATTTT.